Given below is one T cell receptor beta chain in context. Produced via immunoSEQ multiplex PCR; TCRdb's table is partial and in-frame only. Of some 140,000 clones in the sample, nearly 90% are singletons; the top ten hold about 6%. Germline values: CDR1 LNHDA, CDR2 SQIVND (reference sequence). This CDR3 spans 14 amino acids. Trimming removed 7 bases from V and 0 bases from J, with 10 bases in between. The sample belongs to a study of T cell responses to AZD1222 COVID-19 vaccine. V is TRBV19 and J is TRBJ1-5; D unresolved. Sequenced material: peripheral blood, taken 28 days after the second AZD1222 dose. This clonotype originated in an adult who received the AZD1222 COVID-19 vaccine. CDR3 residues: CASTTHHSNQPQHF. CDR3 bases: TGTGCCAGTACAACGCACCATAGCAATCAGCCCCAGCATTTT.